This TCR beta chain was sequenced in a study of T cell repertoires in aging, cancer and after chemotherapy. Study information: Paired samples before and after chemotherapy came from chronic lymphocytic leukemia patients on fludarabine- or bendamustine-based regimens. The whole study produced a dataset of around 8.4 million TCR reads. Findings and limits, study-wide: Rebound thymic output was suggested by rising median generation probability during chemotherapy in each cancer cohort. No conclusions about immunological memory after chemotherapy can be drawn from the repertoire data.

Per germline, CDR1 SGHAT and CDR2 FQNNGV. This CDR3 has 15 amino acids. Trimming removed 5 bases at V and 5 bases at J, with 19 bases between. The template was genomic DNA from peripheral blood, not RNA. Multiplex touch-down PCR with TRB-A/B primers amplified rearranged V-D-J TRB sequences. One entry per CDR3 protein, called by TCRdb with MiXCR from the multiplex PCR reads. The sample consists of some 6,100 distinct CDR3 sequences, approximately 38% of them appearing once. This clonotype occurred a few times. Its target is not known. The V gene is TRBV11-2, the J gene TRBJ2-7, with D possibly TRBD2 on 6 matching bases. What was sequenced was blood. The receptor comes from a human donor with a blood cancer. The CDR3 coding sequence is TGTGCCAGCAGCATAGGGGCCGGAGGGCTGGACGAGCAGTACTTC. It is translated as CASSIGAGGLDEQYF.